The T cell receptor (beta chain) under discussion was sequenced for a study of cytomegalovirus exposure and HLA in healthy donors listed by TCRdb under 2017. With respect to the entire study: According to an earlier analysis of 587 of the donors, about 179 million T cells yielded 100 million or so unique TCR beta sequences and approximately 280 Gb of sequence data. The study was designed to test whether signatures of past pathogen exposure could be identified by cataloging public T cell receptors. In the later analysis, no new phenotypic data were used to find candidate immune exposures; instead, reliance was placed on TCR beta sequences and their occurrence across donors. The number of donors typed differed by locus, with roughly 620-630 for A, B, C, DRB1 and DQB1, around 500 for DQA1, over 600 for DPA1, and roughly 450 for DPB1. Both class I and class II loci were covered by HLA typing, at four-digit resolution. A later analysis re-analyzed previously published TCR beta repertoires from 600 to 850 donors and added high-resolution HLA genotyping to study TCR occurrence patterns. An early release covering over 500 HLA-typed donors comprised roughly 300 gigabases of sequencing data and about 90 million unique TCR sequences. Donor age, sex, ethnicity and CMV serostatus were compiled alongside the repertoire data. The T cell repertoires of 670 or so subjects were profiled by immunosequencing and related to cytomegalovirus serostatus. An earlier analysis of roughly 580 of the donors used high-throughput TCR beta sequencing to judge whether each TCR beta V gene segment behaved as functional or pseudogenic. All discovery cohort repertoires had been generated on a single sequencing platform. In a later genetic analysis, genome-wide SNP genotypes for about three fifths of the roughly 670 donors were used, and that subset was treated as a discovery cohort. Of the roughly 390 genotyped donors, less than 90% were placed in the genetic ancestry cluster associated with self-reported Caucasian donors. Four or five DR-DQ haplotypes were handled as single units for association and clustering, since linkage in the cohort was strong. A separate validation cohort of roughly 130 different subjects was used in addition to the 666-subject first cohort. Across approximately 400 genotyped donors of the cohort, an average of roughly 200,000 unique TCR beta nucleotide sequences per donor were sequenced, and 15% to 20% of those sequences were non-productive. To predict cytomegalovirus infection status, the study brought together high-throughput TCR immunosequencing, statistical association of individual TCRs with disease status, and machine learning. What the work shows at the level of the full study, not this receptor alone: Compared with equally common non-associated chains, HLA-associated TCR beta chains in a later analysis were more clonally expanded and had lower generation probabilities. Only TCR beta chains were sequenced in this cohort, and the absence of alpha or paired-chain data limited detectable features. A later genetic analysis reported fewer N-insertions in productive TCRs among donors in an Asian-associated ancestry cluster than the roughly 650-donor mean. A further reported finding was that TCR beta sequences accurately predicted the HLA-A and HLA-B alleles for most subjects in the first cohort. The classifier was reported to diagnose cytomegalovirus status with high specificity and sensitivity in both the original cohort and the validation cohort. A few of the identified cytomegalovirus-associated TCR beta chains were confirmed in vitro to be specific for cytomegalovirus antigens. According to the authors, the approach could potentially be generalized to other disease states and immunological phenotypes. According to a later analysis, TCR association rates differed among HLA loci, with DRB1 alleles showing the most associated TCRs and HLA-C alleles showing the fewest. The study gave a list of 150 to 200 TCR beta chains associated with cytomegalovirus. V-gene and J-gene trimming of TCR beta chains was associated with a missense DCLRE1C variant in a later genetic analysis, and the association was replicated in an independent cohort. Several of the top co-occurrence clusters appeared to be linked to parvovirus B19, influenza, CMV and Epstein-Barr virus, according to a later analysis. Linkage disequilibrium might explain the correlated functional status among segregating V segments, but an unknown experimental factor could not be excluded. A later analysis found that most CMV-associated TCR beta chains appeared HLA-restricted, with HLA associations seemingly driven largely by CMV exposure. Because counts were too low, some 17 rarely observed V segments, including chromosome 9 orphons, were left out of the earlier analysis of approximately 500 of the donors. In an earlier analysis of fewer than 700 of the donors, most TCR beta V segments appeared in productive rearrangements about 87% or about 30% of the time, broadly matching IMGT annotations. Roughly uniform sequencing depth across donors was assumed in presence/absence analyses, although this assumption may not hold. Specific HLA alleles were associated with 16,951 TCR beta sequences at a false discovery rate of 0.05 in a later analysis. Immune exposure information for the cohort was limited to CMV serostatus. When HLA alleles, especially DR and DQ, strongly co-occurred, attributing TCR associations to individual alleles was difficult. Some IMGT-functional V segments, including TRBV6-2 and TRBV6-3, could not be told apart with the 87-base-pair reads, so those segments were excluded. Most TCR sequences were seen in very few donors, while some public TCRs were found in many individuals. Because some donors lacked HLA typing at each locus, the association tests relied only on the typed subset. A cluster of highly shared sequence variants was judged likely to represent a technical artifact of the sequencing pipeline.

From its cysteine to its phenylalanine, the CDR3 spans 15 amino acids. The kept DNA is CDR3 alone, 45 bases in frame from the first base. Looking up the germline V gene yields CDR1 MNHEY and CDR2 SVGAGI. V sheds 2 bases and J sheds 0 bases, leaving 11 bases between their ends. The cohort was made up of 650 to 700 healthy bone marrow donors. Cohort members were all nominally healthy when sampled, although unrecorded immune exposures were likely present. The donor was CMV seronegative and belonged to the group of 350 to 400 seronegative cohort members. Every donor gave a peripheral blood sample, and the peripheral blood mononuclear cells from that sample were used for TCR beta sequencing. Genomic DNA was extracted from the blood cell samples with the Qiagen DNeasy Blood Extraction Kit. Receptor amplification or capture employed the immunoSEQ multiplex PCR assay. For the multiplex PCR, a mixture combining 60 forward primers for TCR Vbeta segments and 13 reverse primers for TCR Jbeta segments was used. Amplification of the CDR3 region of rearranged TCR beta genes was performed with a multiplex PCR assay on genomic DNA. The Illumina HiSeq System was used to sequence the amplified TCR beta libraries as 87-base-pair reads. The paper's data handling went like this. A later analysis counted 75 million to 100 million unique TCR beta chains across the 690 or so repertoires, and about 10 million of these chains were shared by at least two donors. Raw reads were error-corrected and collapsed into unique sequences with a nearest-neighbor algorithm that merged closely related sequences to remove PCR and sequencing errors. V, D and J gene segments were assigned by aligning CDR3 sequences to IMGT reference sequences. Each retained sequence needed at least a six-nucleotide match to both a V gene segment and a J gene segment. A rearrangement counted as productive if the CDR3 had no stop codons and remained in frame with V and J, and every other rearrangement counted as non-productive. CDR3 was defined according to IMGT convention as the region running from the second conserved V-encoded cysteine to the conserved J-encoded phenylalanine. The earlier analysis of 500 to 750 of the donors excluded any sequence lacking an unambiguous match to a single V gene segment. An earlier analysis of roughly 590 of the donors called V segments functional above 56.7% productive rearrangements and segregating when the between-donor standard deviation exceeded 5%. A statistical classification framework was built to diagnose cytomegalovirus status from the catalog of TCR beta chain sequences. A later analysis assigned V and J genes by comparing TCR nucleotide sequences with IMGT/GENE-DB human TR gene sequences. Using the TCRdist pipeline, a later analysis assigned CDR3 sequences along with most-parsimonious VDJ recombination scenarios. In a later analysis, each TCR beta chain was defined by its CDR3 amino acid sequence together with its V-gene family, and reads without a unique V-gene family were excluded. As a way to deal with suspected cross-contamination and a sequencing artifact, a later analysis dropped 450 to 600 nucleotide sequences that were highly shared and had low generation probability. For each public chain, a later analysis derived a clonal expansion index from normalized ranks of inferred template counts within each repertoire. In a later analysis, generation probabilities were computed using a VDJ recombination model fitted to out-of-frame rearrangements, and the results were checked against IGoR. Hypergeometric tests were used in a later analysis to score TCR-TCR, TCR-HLA and TCR-CMV co-occurrence, with a repertoire-size bias correction applied to the TCR pairs. False discovery rates were estimated in a later analysis by permuting HLA or CMV assignments 20 times. A later analysis grouped co-occurring TCRs with DBSCAN, adding TCRdist sequence similarity when clustering within HLA-allele-positive subsets. Repertoires with fewer than 30,000 or more than 120,000 public chains were left out of co-occurrence clustering, as were a handful of repertoires with anomalous nucleotide sharing. The table was pulled from immuneACCESS by TCRdb, which kept in-frame rearrangements only. Such tables lose some clones; where checked, under half of the loss comes from unresolved V genes, and the rest has no known cause. V and J calls plus clone size are reproduced from that table; the DNA served to infer D and trimming. The sample contains under 200,000 clones, 80% to 85% of them found a single time. Roughly 0.38% of the sample rests with the top ten.

About this clone: It lacks a known antigen. Base qualities are not recorded, but no much larger clone differs from it by a single base.

The rearrangement joined TRBV6-5 to TRBJ2-7; there is no confident call for the D gene. This sequence originates from a boy under 10 years old in good health and CMV-seronegative. The sample was PBMCs. The CDR3 protein sequence reads: CASSYRLPSSYEQYF. The bases read TGTGCCAGCAGTTACAGGCTTCCTAGCTCCTACGAGCAGTACTTC.